The 28 T cell receptor beta chains reported below all come from one sample, sequenced in a study of tumor-infiltrating lymphocytes in primary liver carcinoma. Unsorted bulk tissue, roughly 20-32 mg of it, served as the source for co-extraction of RNA and DNA. The investigators made TCR beta cDNA from approximately 0.5 ug total RNA, using a constant-region primer. It was through three nested multiplex PCR rounds of slightly modified ARM-PCR that TCR beta libraries arose. Two initial PCR rounds of around 9 cycles each paired TRBV1-TRBV30 forward primers with a C-beta reverse primer. TCRdb fed the multiplex PCR reads into MiXCR, producing one record per CDR3 protein. The table includes roughly 30,000 distinct CDR3 sequences, around 70% detected once. Source material: liver tumor tissue from sampling region 3. Subset denoted: tumor region T3, left-lateral pole. The receptors were sampled from a woman aged 30 to 39 with primary liver carcinoma and hepatitis B virus infection.

As regards this clonotype: A read error may produce the germline difference seen at one junction end. The V call is TRBV11-2, the J call TRBJ2-2; D may be TRBD2 (5 bases). Germline CDR1 reads SGHAT; CDR2 reads FQNNGV. The CDR3 is made up of 16 amino acids. CDR3 amino acids: CASSPVPQLNTGELFF. The CDR3 nucleotides read TGTGCCAGCAGCCCCGTTCCCCAATTGAACACTGGGGAGCTATTTTTC.

The chain carries TRBV11-3 and TRBJ2-7; TRBD2 might be the D (5 bases). The CDR3 loop spans 15 amino acids. V was shortened by 2 bases and J by 8 bases, with 19 bases between the two germline ends. CDR1 SGHNT and CDR2 YENEEA come from the germline V gene. DNA of the CDR3: TGTGCCAGCAGCTTAAGCGGTGGTGAGCTTTACAAGCAGTACTTC. It is translated as CASSLSGGELYKQYF.

The genes are TRBV6-1 and TRBJ2-5, with 7 positions matching TRBD2. CDR3 size: 14 residues. V trimming: 10 bases; J trimming: 5 bases; junction bases outside the gene matches: 13. Per the germline V gene, CDR1 is MNHNS and CDR2 is SASEGT. The CDR3 loop is CANSNSFGGETQYF. The CDR3, as DNA: TGTGCCAACTCCAATAGCTTCGGGGGGGAGACCCAGTACTTC.

Points on this clonotype: The germline gene is not matched at one end of the junction; a read error may be the cause. V usage is TRBV29-1 and J usage is TRBJ1-1; TRBD1 is a possible D gene (5 bases). The CDR3 length is 15 residues. The germline gives CDR1 SQVTM, CDR2 ANQGSEA. CDR3 nucleotide sequence: TGCAGCGTGGGGATGACAGTGGGCCCGAACACTGAAACTTTCTTT. Its translation is CSVGMTVGPNTETFF.

This clonotype was picked up one time. Since no conserved phenylalanine or tryptophan closes the CDR3, a read error is the likely cause. The chain has TRBV4-3 and TRBJ2-1; 9 positions match TRBD2. The CDR3 has 16 residues. Germline lookup yields CDR1 LGHNA and CDR2 YSLEER. The CDR3 region has the DNA TGCACCAGCAGTCAAAACGTAGCGGGAGCCAGAGATGAGCAGTTCTAC. Translating gives CTSSQNVAGARDEQFY.

The sample holds one count of this clonotype. A much larger clone differs by one base, so this may be a read error. This chain joins TRBV6-1 and TRBJ2-1; TRBD2 matches at 8 bases. Germline loops: CDR1 MNHNS, CDR2 SASEGT. This CDR3 comprises 14 residues. CDR3 sequence: CVTRAGDSYDEQFF. CDR3 bases: TGTGTCACCAGAGCGGGGGACTCCTACGATGAGCAGTTCTTC.

A note on this clonotype: At one of its ends the junction is not consistent with the germline gene, which may arise from a read error. This chain uses TRBV11-2 with TRBJ2-5; no clear D gene. CDR3 length equals 11 residues. Per the germline V gene, CDR1 is SGHAT and CDR2 is FQNNGV. CDR3 in amino acids: CVSSQSETLYF. The CDR3 DNA reads as TGTGTCAGCAGCCAGAGCGAGACCCTGTATTTC.

A remark on this clonotype: The CDR3 carries no conserved terminal phenylalanine or tryptophan, so it likely arises from a read error. The chain couples TRBV11-2 to TRBJ1-6; D is unresolved. This CDR3 has 16 residues. Germline CDR1 and CDR2: SGHAT and FQNNGV. The V and J ends lost 4 bases and 3 bases respectively, with 13 bases between them. The CDR3 region is CASSSGRNHYNSPLHS. CDR3 in DNA: TGTGCCAGCAGCTCTGGTCGAAACCACTATAATTCACCCCTCCACTCT.

At least ten counts were recorded for this clonotype. At one boundary the junction diverges from the germline segment, which might be a read error. The chain combines TRBV11-2 with TRBJ2-1, with 7 bases that match TRBD1. This CDR3 is built from 12 residues. Per germline, CDR1 SGHAT and CDR2 FQNNGV. The CDR3 sequence: CTSSLVLTGETF. CDR3 DNA sequence: TGTACCAGCAGCTTAGTTCTCACAGGGGAAACCTTC.

About this clonotype: Because the CDR3 is missing its conserved closing phenylalanine or tryptophan, this is likely a read error. V and J are TRBV12-3 or TRBV12-4 and TRBJ2-5, with TRBD2 as a possible D gene (6 bases). The CDR3 has 15 residues. Trimming shortened V by 9 bases and J by 3 bases, and 20 bases separated the two germline ends. CDR3 nucleotides: TGTGCCAGTAGCACCTACTCCGGGAGCGAAGAGACCCAGTACTCC. It specifies CASSTYSGSEETQYS.

Notes on this clonotype: A much larger clone differs by one base, so this may be a read error. A read error is likely, as this CDR3 ends without the conserved phenylalanine or tryptophan. The chain links TRBV6-1 to TRBJ2-5, with D possibly being TRBD1 (6 bases). The CDR3 sequence is 14 residues long. Germline V gives CDR1 MNHNS, CDR2 SASEGT. Deletions cut 2 bases from V and 8 bases from J, with 15 bases between. CDR3 region: CASSERGQSSTQYV. The DNA for the CDR3 is TGTGCCAGCAGTGAACGCGGACAGTCTTCTACCCAGTACGTC.

Details on this clonotype: The conserved phenylalanine or tryptophan is not found at the CDR3 terminus, so this likely reflects a read error. The chain joins TRBV6-5 to TRBJ2-2; D possibly corresponds to TRBD1 (5 bases). The CDR3 is 15 residues long. The germline CDR1 and CDR2 sequences are MNHEY and SVGAGI. Here the CDR3 DNA reads TGTGCGAGCAGTCCGCGGACATGGTTCACCGGGGAGCTGTTTATT. Protein sequence: CASSPRTWFTGELFI.

Of note for this clonotype: The junction departs from the called germline gene at one end, perhaps through a read error. The chain recombines TRBV11-3 with TRBJ2-1; D call uncertain. The CDR3 runs 12 residues. Looked up from germline, CDR1 is SGHNT and CDR2 is YENEEA. This chain's CDR3 is CVCSVGYDEQFF. Written as DNA, the CDR3 is TGTGTCTGCAGTGTGGGCTACGATGAGCAGTTCTTC. The full variable domain, in which reference TRBV11-3 and TRBJ2-1 provide the parts outside the CDR3, is EAGVVQSPRYKIIEKKQPVAFWCNPISGHNTLYWYLQNLGQGPELLIRYENEEAVDDSQLPKDRFSAERLKGVDSTLKIQPAELGDSAVYLCVCSVGYDEQFFGPGTRLTVL.

The chain combines TRBV28 with TRBJ1-1, with no clear D. In germline, CDR1 is MDHEN, CDR2 SYDVKM. CDR3 length: 11 amino acids. V lost 7 bases and J lost 7, with 10 bases in between. The CDR3 spells CASTHRVEAFF. In DNA, the CDR3 is TGTGCCAGCACTCACAGAGTTGAAGCTTTCTTT.

As to this clonotype: The junction departs from germline at one end; a sequencing error may be responsible. The rearrangement joins TRBV30 to TRBJ2-1; tentative D call: TRBD1 (6 bases). Looked up from germline, CDR1 is GTSNPN and CDR2 is SVGIG (reference sequence). CDR3 length: 14 amino acids. The chain's CDR3 is CTWTQGFFYNEQFF. In DNA form, the CDR3 reads TGTACCTGGACCCAGGGGTTCTTTTACAATGAACAGTTCTTT.

This clonotype occurred many times. A read error may account for a junction end that differs from germline. This chain joins TRBV11-2 and TRBJ2-1; the D gene could be TRBD1 or TRBD2 (5 bases each). The germline V gene encodes CDR1 SGHAT and CDR2 FQNNGV. The CDR3 contains 15 residues. CDR3 bases: TGTACCAGCAGCCTCCCCCCGGGGCAGTACAATGAGCAGTTCTTC. Translated, it gives CTSSLPPGQYNEQFF.

The rearrangement uses TRBV11-3 and TRBJ2-5; weak D call: TRBD2 (6 bases). Germline V gene lookup returns CDR1 SGHNT and CDR2 YENEEA. V lost 5 bases and J lost 7, with 20 bases in between. This CDR3 contains 15 residues. CDR3 in DNA: TGTGCCAGCAGCCTCAGGACTACCCGAGATGGGACCCAGTACTTC. Its protein is CASSLRTTRDGTQYF.

On this clonotype itself: The junction does not match germline at one end; this may be a read error. The chain uses TRBV7-8 and TRBJ2-3; D possibly corresponds to TRBD2 (6 bases). CDR3 length: 17 amino acids. Looked up from germline, CDR1 is SGHVS and CDR2 is FQNEAQ. The CDR3 sequence: CASSATTIGSRENTKYF. The CDR3 coding sequence is TGTGCCAGCAGCGCCACCACTATCGGGAGTAGAGAAAATACGAAGTATTTT.

With respect to this clonotype: At one of its ends the junction is not consistent with the germline gene, which may arise from a read error. The chain has TRBV11-2 and TRBJ2-5; weak D call: TRBD1 (5 bases). This CDR3 comprises 16 residues. Germline CDR1 and CDR2: SGHAT and FQNNGV. The CDR3 DNA is TGTGCCAGTAGCACAAGAACAAGGGGCGCGAAAGAGACCCAGTACTTT. Amino acid sequence: CASSTRTRGAKETQYF.

A few counts support this clonotype. A much larger clone lies a single base off, so this may be a read error. The V call is TRBV20-1, the J call TRBJ2-1, with D unclear. CDR1 DFQATT and CDR2 SNEGSKA come from the germline V gene (reference sequence). V was pared by 4 bases and J by 7 bases, with 11 bases between. The CDR3 is made up of 12 amino acids. This CDR3 is CSANNIRNEQFF. The CDR3 nucleotides read TGCAGTGCTAACAATATCCGGAATGAGCAGTTCTTC.

Remarks on this clonotype: This clone may be a read error of a much larger clone one base away. This chain links TRBV11-2 with TRBJ2-3; weak D call: TRBD2 (6 bases). The CDR3 consists of 15 residues. V was trimmed by 5 bases and J by 6 bases, leaving 18 bases between them. Germline assignment: CDR1 SGHAT and CDR2 FQNNGV. The CDR3 DNA reads TGTGCCAGCAGCCTGATAGGGAGCGGGCGGGATACGCAGTATTTT. Translated: CASSLIGSGRDTQYF.

In regard to this clonotype: No conserved phenylalanine or tryptophan is present at the end of the CDR3, so a read error is the likely explanation. The chain has TRBV7-8 and TRBJ2-7; the D is unclear. V lost 8 bases to trimming and J lost 4 bases, with 30 bases between them. The CDR3 contains 18 residues. Germline loops: CDR1 SGHVS, CDR2 FQNEAQ. CDR3 sequence: CASGSGRGRTMSSYEQYL. Written as DNA, the CDR3 is TGTGCCAGCGGCTCGGGTCGCGGTCGTACTATGAGCTCATACGAGCAGTACCTC.

As regards this clonotype: A single base separates this from a much larger clone, so it may be a read error. V and J are TRBV4-2 and TRBJ2-7; TRBD1 might be the D (6 bases). The germline gives CDR1 LGHNA, CDR2 YNFKEQ. V was cut by 4 bases and J by 3 bases, with 13 bases left in between. This CDR3 spans 14 amino acids. DNA for the CDR3: TGTGCCAGCAGCCTGGGACATGGAGACTACGAGCAGTACTTC. Protein: CASSLGHGDYEQYF.

In the case of this clonotype: The junction and the germline gene differ at one end; a read error may be behind it. The chain combines TRBV6-2 or TRBV6-3 with TRBJ1-5; D is uncertain. CDR3 size: 15 residues. Per the germline V gene, CDR1 is MNHEY and CDR2 is SVGEGT. The CDR3 loop reads CASKESRDNNQPQHF. As DNA, the CDR3 is TGTGCCAGCAAAGAGTCTAGAGATAACAATCAACCCCAGCATTTT.

Details on this clonotype: Just one base apart from a much larger clone, this may be a read error. CDR3 bases: TGTGCCCCCAGCAGAGATGGGATTGGGGATACGCAGTATTTT. Amino acids: CAPSRDGIGDTQYF. The chain links TRBV15 to TRBJ2-3; D is undetermined. Germline loops: CDR1 LNHNV, CDR2 YYDKDF (reference sequence). The CDR3 covers 14 residues.

As concerns this clonotype: One junction end disagrees with the germline gene, perhaps due to a read error. The V gene is TRBV13, the J gene TRBJ2-7; 10 bases line up with TRBD2. The CDR3 loop spans 16 amino acids. The V gene's germline CDR1 is PRHDT and CDR2 FYEKMQ (reference sequence). In nucleotides, the CDR3 is TGTGTCAGCAGTTCATACGAGGCTAGCGGGAGTCCCGAGCAGTACTTC. It yields the protein CVSSSYEASGSPEQYF.

The chain uses TRBV11-2 and TRBJ2-5; 9 bases align to TRBD1. From germline, CDR1 is SGHAT and CDR2 FQNNGV. CDR3 size: 13 residues. J lost 9 bases, V lost 5 bases, and 7 bases had no gene match. Written as DNA, the CDR3 is TGTGCCAGCAGCGTGGGGACAGGGTTGGCCCAGTACTTC. It codes for CASSVGTGLAQYF. The whole variable domain, remainder taken from reference TRBV11-2 and TRBJ2-5, is EAGVAQSPRYKIIEKRQSVAFWCNPISGHATLYWYQQILGQGPKLLIQFQNNGVVDDSQLPKDRFSAERLKGVDSTLKIQPAKLEDSAVYLCASSVGTGLAQYFGPGTRLLVL.

This clonotype has a handful of counts. The germline gene is not matched at one end of the junction; a read error may be the cause. This sequence joins TRBV4-2 and TRBJ2-2; 7 bases map to TRBD2. The CDR3 contains 17 residues. CDR1 and CDR2 from the germline V gene are LGHNA and YNFKEQ. This CDR3 is CASGQNREGTNTGELFF. CDR3 nucleotides: TGTGCCAGCGGCCAAAATAGGGAGGGCACGAACACCGGGGAGCTGTTTTTT.